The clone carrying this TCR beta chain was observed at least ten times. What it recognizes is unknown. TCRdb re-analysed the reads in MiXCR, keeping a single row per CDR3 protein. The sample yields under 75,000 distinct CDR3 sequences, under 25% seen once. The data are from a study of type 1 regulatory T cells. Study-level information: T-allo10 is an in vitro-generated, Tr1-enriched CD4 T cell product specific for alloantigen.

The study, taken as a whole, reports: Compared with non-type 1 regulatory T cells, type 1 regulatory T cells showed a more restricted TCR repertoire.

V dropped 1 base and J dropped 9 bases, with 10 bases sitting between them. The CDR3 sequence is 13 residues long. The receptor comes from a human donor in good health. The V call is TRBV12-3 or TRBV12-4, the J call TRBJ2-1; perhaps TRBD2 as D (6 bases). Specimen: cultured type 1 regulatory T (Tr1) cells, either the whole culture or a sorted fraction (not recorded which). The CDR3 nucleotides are TGTGCCAGCAGTTTAGTTGGGGAGGCTGAGCAGTTCTTC. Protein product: CASSLVGEAEQFF.